One T cell receptor beta chain is described in this entry. Trimming removed 0 bases from V and 7 bases from J, with 10 bases in between. This CDR3 spans 13 amino acids. Germline-derived CDR1 and CDR2 are LNHNV and YYDKDF (reference sequence). In the PCR, 60 Vbeta and 13 Jbeta primers were used. Produced via immunoSEQ multiplex PCR; TCRdb's table is partial and in-frame only. This sample has approximately 90,000 clones; about 77% occur once, and the top ten carry 3.4%. The sample belongs to a study of cytomegalovirus exposure and HLA in healthy donors. Sequenced input: PBMCs. This TCR derives from a man in his forties in good health and CMV-seronegative. The chain joins TRBV15 to TRBJ2-7; TRBD1 is a possible D gene (6 bases). The CDR3 sequence is CATSREIRGEQYF. The CDR3 nucleotides read TGTGCCACCAGCAGAGAGATCAGGGGAGAGCAGTACTTC. The full variable domain, its missing parts supplied by reference TRBV15 and TRBJ2-7, is DAMVIQNPRYQVTQFGKPVTLSCSQTLNHNVMYWYQQKSSQAPKLLFHYYDKDFNNEADTPDNFQSRRPNTSFCFLDIRSPGLGDTAMYLCATSREIRGEQYFGPGTRLTVT.